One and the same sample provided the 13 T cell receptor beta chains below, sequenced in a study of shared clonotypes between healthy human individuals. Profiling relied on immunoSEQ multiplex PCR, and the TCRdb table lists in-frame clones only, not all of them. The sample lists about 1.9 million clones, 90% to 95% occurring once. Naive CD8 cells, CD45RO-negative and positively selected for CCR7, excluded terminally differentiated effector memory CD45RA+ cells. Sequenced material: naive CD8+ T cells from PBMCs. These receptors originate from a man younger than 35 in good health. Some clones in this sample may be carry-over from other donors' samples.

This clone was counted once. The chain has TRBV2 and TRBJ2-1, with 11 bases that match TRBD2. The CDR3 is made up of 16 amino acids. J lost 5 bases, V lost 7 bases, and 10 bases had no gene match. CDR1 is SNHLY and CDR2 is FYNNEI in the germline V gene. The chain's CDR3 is CASKRLTSGANNEQFF. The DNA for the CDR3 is TGTGCCAGCAAGCGCCTGACTAGCGGGGCTAACAATGAGCAGTTCTTC.

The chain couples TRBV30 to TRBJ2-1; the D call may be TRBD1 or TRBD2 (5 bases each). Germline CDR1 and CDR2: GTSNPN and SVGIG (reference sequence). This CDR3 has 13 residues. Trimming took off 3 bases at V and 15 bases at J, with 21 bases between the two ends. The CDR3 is CAWSLSTRGLRFF. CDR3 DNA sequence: TGTGCCTGGAGCCTCTCCACGAGGGGTTTAAGGTTCTTC.

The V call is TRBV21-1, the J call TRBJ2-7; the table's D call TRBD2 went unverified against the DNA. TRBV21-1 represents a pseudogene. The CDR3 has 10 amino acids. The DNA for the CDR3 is TGTGCCAGCTATTATTACGAGCAGTACTTC. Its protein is CASYYYEQYF.

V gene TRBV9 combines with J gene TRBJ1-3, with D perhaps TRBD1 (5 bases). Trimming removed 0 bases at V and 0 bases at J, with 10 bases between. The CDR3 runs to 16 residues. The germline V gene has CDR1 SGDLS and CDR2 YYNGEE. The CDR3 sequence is CASSVGAGTSGNTIYF. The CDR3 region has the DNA TGTGCCAGCAGCGTAGGTGCAGGGACCTCTGGAAACACCATATATTTT.

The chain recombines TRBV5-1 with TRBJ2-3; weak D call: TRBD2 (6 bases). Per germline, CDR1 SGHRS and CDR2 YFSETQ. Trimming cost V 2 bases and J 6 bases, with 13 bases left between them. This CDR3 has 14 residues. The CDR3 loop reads CASSFSQAGDTQYF. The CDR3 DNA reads TGCGCCAGCAGCTTTTCACAGGCGGGGGATACGCAGTATTTT. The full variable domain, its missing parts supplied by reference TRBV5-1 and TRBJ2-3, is KAGVTQTPRYLIKTRGQQVTLSCSPISGHRSVSWYQQTPGQGLQFLFEYFSETQRNKGNFPGRFSGRQFSNSRSEMNVSTLELGDSALYLCASSFSQAGDTQYFGPGTRLTVL.

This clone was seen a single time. CDR3 in DNA: TGTGCCAGCAGCCCGCCGGTGAGGACTAATGAGCAGTTCTTC. Its protein product is CASSPPVRTNEQFF. J is TRBJ2-1 and V is TRBV7-9; TRBD2 is a possible D gene (5 bases). The CDR3 spans 14 residues. The V gene lost 5 bases and the J gene lost 7 bases, with 15 bases spanning the gap. The germline V gene has CDR1 SEHNR and CDR2 FQNEAQ (reference sequence).

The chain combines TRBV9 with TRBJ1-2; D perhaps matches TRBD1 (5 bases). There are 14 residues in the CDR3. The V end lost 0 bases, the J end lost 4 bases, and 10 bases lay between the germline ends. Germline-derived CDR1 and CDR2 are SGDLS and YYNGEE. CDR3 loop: CASSVAGAAYGYTF. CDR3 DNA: TGTGCCAGCAGCGTAGCTGGGGCGGCCTATGGCTACACCTTC.

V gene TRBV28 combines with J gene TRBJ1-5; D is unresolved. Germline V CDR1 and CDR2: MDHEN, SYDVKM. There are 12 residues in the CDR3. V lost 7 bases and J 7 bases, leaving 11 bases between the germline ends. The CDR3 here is CASTSADQPQHF. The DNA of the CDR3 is TGTGCCAGCACCTCTGCAGACCAGCCCCAGCATTTT.

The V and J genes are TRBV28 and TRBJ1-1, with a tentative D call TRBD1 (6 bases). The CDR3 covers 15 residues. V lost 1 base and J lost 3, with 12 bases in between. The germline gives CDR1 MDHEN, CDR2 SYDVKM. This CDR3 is CASSLSWGLDTEAFF. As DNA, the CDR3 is TGTGCCAGCAGTTTATCATGGGGGCTGGACACTGAAGCTTTCTTT.

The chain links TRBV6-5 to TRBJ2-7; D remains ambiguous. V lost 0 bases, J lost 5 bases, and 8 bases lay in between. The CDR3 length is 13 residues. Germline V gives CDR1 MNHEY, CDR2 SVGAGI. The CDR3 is CASSYSRTDEQYF. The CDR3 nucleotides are TGTGCCAGCAGTTACTCGCGTACAGACGAGCAGTACTTC.

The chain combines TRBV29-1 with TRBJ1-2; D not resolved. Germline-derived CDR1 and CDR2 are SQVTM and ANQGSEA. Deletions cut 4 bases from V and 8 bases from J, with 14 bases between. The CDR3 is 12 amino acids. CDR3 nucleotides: TGCAGCGTTGCAACACCTGGTACGGGCTACACCTTC. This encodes CSVATPGTGYTF. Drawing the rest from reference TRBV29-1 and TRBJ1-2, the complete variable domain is SAVISQKPSRDICQRGTSLTIQCQVDSQVTMMFWYRQQPGQSLTLIATANQGSEATYESGFVIDKFPISRPNLTFSTLTVSNMSPEDSSIYLCSVATPGTGYTFGSGTRLTVV.

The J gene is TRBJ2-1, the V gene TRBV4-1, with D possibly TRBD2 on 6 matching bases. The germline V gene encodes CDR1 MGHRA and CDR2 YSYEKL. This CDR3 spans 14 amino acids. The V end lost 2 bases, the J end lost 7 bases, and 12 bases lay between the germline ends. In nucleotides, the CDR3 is TGCGCCAGCAGCCAAAGGGAGGCGGGGAATGAGCAGTTCTTC. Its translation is CASSQREAGNEQFF.

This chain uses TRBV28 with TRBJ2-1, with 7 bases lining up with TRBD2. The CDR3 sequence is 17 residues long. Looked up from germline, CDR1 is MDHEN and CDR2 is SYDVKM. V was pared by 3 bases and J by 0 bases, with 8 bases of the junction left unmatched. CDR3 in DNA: TGTGCCAGCAGTTTGCCCCTAGCGGCTCCCTCCTACAATGAGCAGTTCTTC. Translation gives CASSLPLAAPSYNEQFF.